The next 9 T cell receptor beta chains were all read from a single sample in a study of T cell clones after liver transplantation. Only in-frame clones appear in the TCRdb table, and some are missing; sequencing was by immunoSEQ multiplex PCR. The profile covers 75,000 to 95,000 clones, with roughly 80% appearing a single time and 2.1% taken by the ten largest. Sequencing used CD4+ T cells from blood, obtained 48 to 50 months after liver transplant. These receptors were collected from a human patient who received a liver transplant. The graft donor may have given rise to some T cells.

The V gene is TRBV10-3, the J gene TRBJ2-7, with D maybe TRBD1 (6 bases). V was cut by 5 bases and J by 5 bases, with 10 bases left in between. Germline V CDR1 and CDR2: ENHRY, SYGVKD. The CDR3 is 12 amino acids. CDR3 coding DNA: TGTGCCATCAGTCCAGGGGAACACGAGCAGTACTTC. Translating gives CAISPGEHEQYF.

The CDR3 is CASSFNSGNTIYF. The CDR3 coding sequence is TGTGCCAGCAGCTTTAATTCTGGAAACACCATATATTTT. The chain recombines TRBV5-4 with TRBJ1-3; no definite D call. This CDR3 spans 13 amino acids. V was clipped by 2 bases and J by 1 base, with 4 bases between them. The germline V gene encodes CDR1 SGHNT and CDR2 YYREEE (reference sequence). The whole variable domain, remainder taken from reference TRBV5-4 and TRBJ1-3, is ETGVTQSPTHLIKTRGQQVTLRCSSQSGHNTVSWYQQALGQGPQFIFQYYREEENGRGNFPPRFSGLQFPNYSSELNVNALELDDSALYLCASSFNSGNTIYFGEGSWLTVV.

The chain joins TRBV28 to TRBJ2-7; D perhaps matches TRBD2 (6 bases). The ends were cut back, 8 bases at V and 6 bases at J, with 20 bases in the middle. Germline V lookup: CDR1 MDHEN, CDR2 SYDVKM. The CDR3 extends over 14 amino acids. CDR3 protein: CASFAGSSWREQYF. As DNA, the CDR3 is TGTGCCAGCTTTGCGGGGTCTAGCTGGCGCGAGCAGTACTTC.

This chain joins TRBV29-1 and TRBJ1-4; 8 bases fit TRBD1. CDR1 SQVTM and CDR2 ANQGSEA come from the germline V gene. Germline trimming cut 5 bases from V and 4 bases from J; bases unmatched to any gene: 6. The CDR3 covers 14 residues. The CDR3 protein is CSVHPGQDNEKLFF. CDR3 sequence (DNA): TGCAGCGTTCATCCGGGACAGGATAATGAAAAACTGTTTTTT.

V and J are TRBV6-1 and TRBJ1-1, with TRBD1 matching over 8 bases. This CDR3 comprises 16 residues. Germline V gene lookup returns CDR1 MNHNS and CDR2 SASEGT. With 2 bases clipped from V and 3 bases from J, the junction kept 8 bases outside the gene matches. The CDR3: CASSERSGGRDTEAFF. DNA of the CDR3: TGTGCCAGCAGTGAAAGGTCAGGGGGCAGGGACACTGAAGCTTTCTTT.

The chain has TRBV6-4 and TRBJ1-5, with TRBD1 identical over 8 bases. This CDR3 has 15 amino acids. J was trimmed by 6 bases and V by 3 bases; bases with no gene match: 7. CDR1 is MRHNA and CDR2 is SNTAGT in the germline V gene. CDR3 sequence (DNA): TGTGCCAGCAGTGAGGGGACAGGTTCGGGTCAGCCCCAGCATTTT. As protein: CASSEGTGSGQPQHF.

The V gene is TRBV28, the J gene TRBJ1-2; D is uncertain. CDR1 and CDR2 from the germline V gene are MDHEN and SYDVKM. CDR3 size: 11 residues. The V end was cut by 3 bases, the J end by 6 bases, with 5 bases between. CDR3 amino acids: CASSLIDGYTF. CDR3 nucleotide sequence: TGTGCCAGCAGTTTGATTGATGGCTACACCTTC.

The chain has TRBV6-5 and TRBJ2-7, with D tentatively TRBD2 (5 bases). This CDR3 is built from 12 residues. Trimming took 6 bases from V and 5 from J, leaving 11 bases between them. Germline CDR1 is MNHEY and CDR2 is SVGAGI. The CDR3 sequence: CASRTLAHEQYF. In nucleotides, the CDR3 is TGTGCCAGCAGAACCCTAGCACACGAGCAGTACTTC.

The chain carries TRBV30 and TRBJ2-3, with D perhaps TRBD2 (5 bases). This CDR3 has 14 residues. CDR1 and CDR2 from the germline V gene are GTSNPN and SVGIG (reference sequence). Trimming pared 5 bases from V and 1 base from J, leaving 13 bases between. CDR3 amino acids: CAWAQDGGTDTQYF. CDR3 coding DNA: TGTGCCTGGGCCCAGGACGGGGGCACAGATACGCAGTATTTT.